The rows below give T cell receptor beta chains drawn from one sample of a study of blood T cell repertoires in COVID-19. Sequencing was performed with immunoSEQ multiplex PCR; in TCRdb, only in-frame clones are kept and a portion is missing. The sample records 200,000 to 250,000 clones, around 84% being singletons. Sample: PBMCs or T cells enriched from blood (not recorded which). The source of these receptors is a woman in her 40s who had recovered from COVID-19. Each CDR3 is given with its conserved first and last residue. The order of the fields is J gene, clone size, D gene, V gene, CDR3 DNA, CDR3 protein. D genes are given only for firm matches. Only part of the rows carry a size: once, few, many, or a class if the clone is expanded.

TRBJ2-3 . TRBD2 TRBV11-3 TGTGCCAGCAGCTCTAGCGGGAACACAGATACGCAGTATTTT CASSSSGNTDTQYF
TRBJ2-2 many TRBD2 TRBV5-5 TGTGCCAGCAGCCCCGGACTAGCGGGGTACACCGGGGAGCTGTTTTTT CASSPGLAGYTGELFF
TRBJ1-1 . . TRBV11-2 TGTGCCAGCAACCAGTGGGAGAAGAACACTGAAGCTTTCTTT CASNQWEKNTEAFF
TRBJ1-6 . TRBD1 TRBV19 TGTGCCAGTAAAGCCGGGACAGAAAATTCACCCCTCCACTTT CASKAGTENSPLHF
TRBJ2-1 . TRBD2 TRBV27 TGTGCCAGCAGTAAACCGGCACTAGCGTTGGATGAGCAGTTCTTC CASSKPALALDEQFF
TRBJ1-2 . . TRBV28 TGTGCCAGCATGAGGGGCCGGGAGGGAGGCTACACCTTC CASMRGREGGYTF
TRBJ2-7 few . TRBV27 TGTGCCAGCAGTCGCACAGCTGACTACGAGCAGTACTTC CASSRTADYEQYF
TRBJ2-7 . . TRBV9 TGTGCCAGCAGCGCCCAAGAGGGGGTCCACGAGCAGTACTTC CASSAQEGVHEQYF
TRBJ2-1 . . TRBV30 TGTGCCTGCCGAGGGCGGGATGGTAACAATGAGCAGTTCTTC CACRGRDGNNEQFF
TRBJ1-1 . . TRBV2 TGTGCCAGCAGTGAAAGAGGCATGAACACTGAAGCTTTCTTT CASSERGMNTEAFF
TRBJ1-2 once TRBD1 TRBV9 TGTGCCAGCAGCGTACAACAGACAGGGAAGTTCTATGGCTACACCTTC CASSVQQTGKFYGYTF
TRBJ2-3 . TRBD2 TRBV7-2 TGTGCCAGCAGCATCTTAGCGGGTTCGGCAGATACGCAGTATTTT CASSILAGSADTQYF
TRBJ2-7 . . TRBV29-1 TGCAGCGTTGAAGATACGGGTTTCCACGAGCAGTACTTC CSVEDTGFHEQYF
TRBJ1-1 . . TRBV5-1 TGCGCCAGCAGCGGGGGGAGCCGAGGATTTAACACTGAAGCTTTCTTT CASSGGSRGFNTEAFF
TRBJ2-3 . . TRBV11-3 TGTGCCAGCAGCCCGAGCGGCGGCACAGATACGCAGTATTTT CASSPSGGTDTQYF
TRBJ2-3 . . TRBV2 TGTGCCAGCGGCCCCCAGGGCTTGTCAGATACGCAGTATTTT CASGPQGLSDTQYF
TRBJ2-5 . TRBD1 TRBV24-1 TGTGCCACCAGTGAAGCTGGACAGGGAAGGGGGGAGACCCAGTACTTC CATSEAGQGRGETQYF
TRBJ2-3 . TRBD2 TRBV5-1 TGCGCCAGCAGCTCGACTAGCGGCACAGATACGCAGTATTTT CASSSTSGTDTQYF
TRBJ1-4 . . TRBV29-1 TGCAGCGTTACGAGGGGGGGACTTAATGAAAAACTGTTTTTT CSVTRGGLNEKLFF
TRBJ1-1 . . TRBV30 TGTGCCTGGAGTTCGGCGGTGAACACTGAAGCTTTCTTT CAWSSAVNTEAFF
TRBJ2-3 . TRBD2 TRBV28 TGTGCCAGCAGTTTAGTTACTAGCGGGTTCACAGATACGCAGTATTTT CASSLVTSGFTDTQYF
TRBJ2-3 . TRBD2 TRBV11-2 TGTGCCAGCAGCTTAGAACTAGCGGGAGGCACAGATACGCAGTATTTT CASSLELAGGTDTQYF
TRBJ2-6 . . TRBV7-9 TGTGCCAGCAGCCAGGGGTCTGGGGCCGGGGCCAACGTCCTGACTTTC CASSQGSGAGANVLTF
TRBJ2-3 . . TRBV7-2 TGTGCCAGCAGCTCTCTTCGGGGCACAGATACGCAGTATTTT CASSSLRGTDTQYF
TRBJ1-2 . . TRBV7-9 TGTGCCAGCAGCGATGGGAGGGGGGTCTTCCTCTATGGCTACACCTTC CASSDGRGVFLYGYTF
TRBJ1-6 . . TRBV23-1 TGCGCCAGCAGTCAATATAAGGCAGGGCCCGATAATTCACCCCTCCACTTT CASSQYKAGPDNSPLHF
TRBJ2-1 . TRBD1 TRBV24-1 TGTGCCACCAGTGACCCTAGACAGGGGGCGACGTACAATGAGCAGTTCTTC CATSDPRQGATYNEQFF
TRBJ2-2 once TRBD2 TRBV7-8 TGTGCCAGCAGTTCCCGGGAGGCCGGGGAGCTGTTTTTT CASSSREAGELFF
TRBJ2-3 . TRBD1 TRBV7-9 TGTGCCAGCAGCTTGGGGACAGGTGGTGGAGATACGCAGTATTTT CASSLGTGGGDTQYF